The text below deals with one T cell receptor (beta chain). Its target is not known. This sample was taken from a study of cytomegalovirus exposure and HLA in healthy donors. Study-level points and caveats: In a later analysis, a missense DCLRE1C variant was linked to TCR beta V- and J-gene trimming. Immune exposure data for these donors was limited to CMV serostatus. Presence/absence results assume similar sequencing depth per donor, which may not hold.

Everyone who donated was a healthy bone marrow donor. 60 Vbeta and 13 Jbeta primers were used in PCR. Only in-frame clones appear in the TCRdb table, and some are missing; sequencing was by immunoSEQ multiplex PCR. This sample has about 140,000 clones, with approximately 80% found just once. Trimming took 2 bases from V and 3 from J; bases not matched to a gene: 4. Germline assignment: CDR1 KGHSH and CDR2 LQKENI. The CDR3 spans 15 residues. The receptor was isolated from a male donor in good health and CMV-seronegative. The sample was PBMCs. V is TRBV18 and J is TRBJ1-5; 7 positions match TRBD1. The CDR3 region is CASSPATGDNQPQHF. In nucleotides, the CDR3 is TGTGCCAGCTCACCAGCCACAGGGGACAATCAGCCCCAGCATTTT.